This entry is about one T cell receptor beta chain. TCRdb's table, derived via immunoSEQ multiplex PCR, lists solely in-frame clones and lacks some. The sample includes 60,000 to 75,000 clones, around nine tenths of them seen just once. The sample belongs to a study of T cell changes during pregnancy in multiple sclerosis. The CDR3 totals 14 residues. Between the trimmed V and J ends, which lost 6 bases and 0 bases, there was a span of 12 bases. Germline values: CDR1 GTSNPN, CDR2 SVGIG (reference sequence). This clonotype was sampled from a female donor with multiple sclerosis, enrolled in a pregnancy study. This specimen was peripheral blood, taken in the second trimester of pregnancy. The genes are TRBV30 and TRBJ1-3; D unresolved. This CDR3 reads CACRWSDSGNTIYF. Here the CDR3 DNA reads TGTGCCTGCCGATGGAGCGACTCTGGAAACACCATATATTTT.